The clone carrying this T cell receptor (beta chain) is a singleton in its sample. What it binds is unknown. The sample belongs to a study of shared clonotypes between healthy human individuals. Overall study results and limits: The study sampled only blood, and tissue repertoires likely differ. The naive CD4 repertoires of a handful of donors were compared, and approximately 4.5% of clonotypes were shared.

Selected positively for CCR7 and CD45RO-negative, naive CD8 cells excluded terminally differentiated effector memory CD45RA+ cells. Assay runs were performed at deep level. Clones were sequenced by immunoSEQ multiplex PCR, and TCRdb holds only the in-frame ones, with some missing. Of around 2,000,000 clones detected, around 96% appear once; the ten largest clones hold more than 0.9%. V lost 4 bases to trimming and J lost 3 bases; unmatched junction nucleotides: 6. CDR3 size: 15 residues. Germline values: CDR1 SGDLS, CDR2 YYNGEE. The sequenced sample was naive CD8+ T cells sorted from blood. The chain is built from TRBV9 and TRBJ2-3, with TRBD2 matching over 9 bases. The TCR was taken from a man aged 18 to 35 in good health. The CDR3 loop is CASSLPSGETDTQYF. Here the CDR3 DNA reads TGTGCCAGCAGCCTACCTAGCGGGGAGACAGATACGCAGTATTTT.